A selection of T cell receptor beta chains follows, all from one sample in a study of T cell responses to AZD1222 COVID-19 vaccine. Measured with immunoSEQ multiplex PCR; TCRdb has only the in-frame clones, and not every one. The sample contains 110,000 to 150,000 clones, around 89% of which appear only once. This material consisted of peripheral blood, taken on day 0 of AZD1222 vaccination. Every receptor here comes from an adult in good health. Both conserved end residues are trimmed from each CDR3. Fields, in order: J gene, V gene, CDR3 protein.

j_gene: TRBJ2-3
v_gene: TRBV24-1
CDR3aa: ATSATGTSGDTQY

j_gene: TRBJ1-1
v_gene: TRBV28
CDR3aa: ASSNDRGSEAF

j_gene: TRBJ2-1
v_gene: TRBV18
CDR3aa: ASSPSGFTYNEQF

j_gene: TRBJ2-2
v_gene: TRBV19
CDR3aa: ASSIGGLNTGELF

j_gene: TRBJ1-6
v_gene: TRBV4-2
CDR3aa: ASSQAPNSPLH

j_gene: TRBJ2-3
v_gene: TRBV20-1
CDR3aa: SARFGDTQY

j_gene: TRBJ2-7
v_gene: TRBV27
CDR3aa: ASKGQRTSSYEQY

j_gene: TRBJ2-1
v_gene: TRBV7-9
CDR3aa: ASSSPGTANEQF

j_gene: TRBJ2-7
v_gene: TRBV6-1
CDR3aa: ASSAGGGARGYEQY

j_gene: TRBJ1-1
v_gene: TRBV6-6
CDR3aa: ASTGQRERNTEAF

j_gene: TRBJ1-6
v_gene: TRBV19
CDR3aa: ASSRIDLNSPLH

j_gene: TRBJ2-3
v_gene: TRBV13
CDR3aa: ASSRRTATMDTQY

j_gene: TRBJ1-2
v_gene: TRBV19
CDR3aa: ASSVDRSGYSYT

j_gene: TRBJ2-7
v_gene: TRBV6-1
CDR3aa: ASSERGRLVHEQY

j_gene: TRBJ1-2
v_gene: TRBV19
CDR3aa: ASNTGQVDYGYT

j_gene: TRBJ2-7
v_gene: TRBV19
CDR3aa: ASSTPDSRKYEQY

j_gene: TRBJ1-2
v_gene: TRBV11-2
CDR3aa: ASSLVAGTSTPHGYT

j_gene: TRBJ1-1
v_gene: TRBV24-1
CDR3aa: ATSELTGMCTEAF

j_gene: TRBJ2-7
v_gene: TRBV6-5
CDR3aa: ASSYKGAVSYEQY

j_gene: TRBJ1-6
v_gene: TRBV2
CDR3aa: ASSGGWGSISPLH

j_gene: TRBJ1-1
v_gene: TRBV4-2
CDR3aa: ASSHSTNPNTEAF

j_gene: TRBJ1-2
v_gene: TRBV2
CDR3aa: ASSEASGPYGYT

j_gene: TRBJ1-6
v_gene: TRBV5-1
CDR3aa: ASSLDGSSPLH

j_gene: TRBJ1-2
v_gene: TRBV15
CDR3aa: ATSRAGPDSGYT

j_gene: TRBJ1-1
v_gene: TRBV20-1
CDR3aa: SASWRQNTEAF

j_gene: TRBJ2-3
v_gene: TRBV20-1
CDR3aa: SASLGQRTSGGTDTQY

j_gene: TRBJ2-7
v_gene: TRBV6-5
CDR3aa: ASSYSGFRGTYEQY

j_gene: TRBJ1-1
v_gene: TRBV5-1
CDR3aa: ASTGGAVGTEAF

j_gene: TRBJ1-4
v_gene: TRBV7-9
CDR3aa: ASSSAGRKEGLF

j_gene: TRBJ2-1
v_gene: TRBV7-9
CDR3aa: ASSQTGTGAYNEQF

j_gene: TRBJ1-3
v_gene: TRBV4-1
CDR3aa: ASSLPGISGNTIY

j_gene: TRBJ1-3
v_gene: TRBV6-5
CDR3aa: ASSSTGGGSGNTIY

j_gene: TRBJ1-2
v_gene: TRBV4-1
CDR3aa: ASSQEGAAGYT

j_gene: TRBJ2-6
v_gene: TRBV2
CDR3aa: ASKDSGANVLT

j_gene: TRBJ2-2
v_gene: TRBV21-1
CDR3aa: ASSKEARSNTGELF

j_gene: TRBJ2-7
v_gene: TRBV5-1
CDR3aa: ASSLNLGEQY

j_gene: TRBJ2-3
v_gene: TRBV3-1/TRBV3-2
CDR3aa: ASSHVFNSDTQY

j_gene: TRBJ1-1
v_gene: TRBV4-2
CDR3aa: ASSQEGKDDEAF

j_gene: TRBJ2-5
v_gene: TRBV7-9
CDR3aa: ASRLQGYQETQY

j_gene: TRBJ1-1
v_gene: TRBV7-9
CDR3aa: ASRWGQNTEAF

j_gene: TRBJ2-2
v_gene: TRBV5-6
CDR3aa: ASSSLAGGFTGELF

j_gene: TRBJ1-1
v_gene: TRBV2
CDR3aa: ASTSVQRNTEAF

j_gene: TRBJ1-3
v_gene: TRBV9
CDR3aa: ASSVYGGAGNTIY

j_gene: TRBJ1-5
v_gene: TRBV18
CDR3aa: ASSPRGARGDNQPQH

j_gene: TRBJ1-5
v_gene: TRBV19
CDR3aa: ASTDEVRSNQPQH

j_gene: TRBJ1-3
v_gene: TRBV7-8
CDR3aa: ASSERQGSSGNTIY

j_gene: TRBJ2-3
v_gene: TRBV5-4
CDR3aa: ASSFFGGADTQY

j_gene: TRBJ2-7
v_gene: TRBV7-9
CDR3aa: ASSLTGEMAYEQY

j_gene: TRBJ2-1
v_gene: TRBV3-1/TRBV3-2
CDR3aa: ASSQGGLAGPFNEQF

j_gene: TRBJ1-1
v_gene: TRBV28
CDR3aa: ASSFSGRGNTEAF

j_gene: TRBJ2-1
v_gene: TRBV6-5
CDR3aa: ASSFASGLVYEQF

j_gene: TRBJ1-5
v_gene: TRBV12-3/TRBV12-4
CDR3aa: ASSFFSGQPQH

j_gene: TRBJ2-5
v_gene: TRBV21-1
CDR3aa: ASSKALWGWQTQY

j_gene: TRBJ1-1
v_gene: TRBV2
CDR3aa: ASSAPGEAF